The 21 T cell receptor beta chains listed next were all sequenced from one sample in a study of regulatory T cells in long-lasting Graves disease (dated by TCRdb to about 2021). According to the study, the label for this sample's time point signals: newly diagnosed GD, antithyroid drugs for less than 3 months. For both TCR sequencing and RNA sequencing, RNA was extracted from PBMCs using TRIzol. The library was made by multiplex PCR. The sequencing machine was an Illumina HiSeq 4000. iRepertoire HTBI primers and Arm-PCR amplification of CDR3 regions were used to construct TCR beta libraries. TCRdb trimmed public reads at Q25 via fastp, called clones via MiXCR and kept in-frame beta chains. Each entry is one CDR3 protein sequence, shown with its most common DNA and genes. A total of roughly 360,000 distinct CDR3 sequences appear in this sample, around 11% of them only once. Approximately 20% of the sample is in the top ten clones.

These data were also filed under a second study, of T cells in Graves' hyperthyroidism and ophthalmopathy.

Sample: peripheral blood mononuclear cells (PBMCs), taken at new diagnosis, from a patient treated with antithyroid drugs. These receptors originate from a woman between 18 and 29 years old with Graves disease. Donor details come from another sample of the same person, matched by shared clones.

This clonotype was detected a few times. This chain links TRBV4-3 with TRBJ2-7; perhaps TRBD2 as D (6 bases). The CDR3 is made up of 15 amino acids. V was trimmed by 1 base and J by 3 bases, leaving 13 bases between them. CDR1 is LGHNA, CDR2 YSLEER, per germline. CDR3 bases: TGCGCCAGCAGCCAAGGGAGGAGCGGGTACTACGAGCAGTACTTC. Its protein product is CASSQGRSGYYEQYF.

This clonotype has only a few counts. V and J are TRBV4-1 and TRBJ2-3, with 7 bases identical to TRBD1. This CDR3 has 17 residues. The V gene end was trimmed by 2 bases and the J gene end by 1 base; junction bases not matched to a gene: 9. Looked up from germline, CDR1 is MGHRA and CDR2 is YSYEKL. The DNA of the CDR3 is TGCGCCAGCAGCCAACAACGACAGGGTCTAGGCACAGATACGCAGTATTTT. It codes for CASSQQRQGLGTDTQYF.

Ten or more counts support this clonotype. The J gene is TRBJ2-7, the V gene TRBV20-1; D possibly corresponds to TRBD1 (7 bases). Germline V lookup: CDR1 DFQATT, CDR2 SNEGSKA (reference sequence). Trimming left V 5 bases short and J 2 bases short, with 19 bases between. This CDR3 contains 15 residues. The CDR3: CSAEVPDRTTYEQYF. The CDR3 nucleotides are TGCAGTGCTGAAGTTCCGGACAGGACTACCTACGAGCAGTACTTC.

In its sample, this clonotype was seen many times. The chain carries TRBV12-3 or TRBV12-4 and TRBJ2-6, with TRBD2 matching over 8 bases. J gave up 4 bases and V 5 bases, and 10 bases lay outside the gene matches. The CDR3 has 17 amino acids. The chain's CDR3 is CASSVLTGGHGANVLTF. In nucleotides, the CDR3 is TGTGCCAGCAGTGTTCTAACGGGGGGGCACGGGGCCAACGTCCTGACTTTC.

This clonotype was seen at least ten times. The chain links TRBV20-1 to TRBJ1-1; D unclear. Germline-derived CDR1 and CDR2 are DFQATT and SNEGSKA (reference sequence). The CDR3 covers 14 residues. Trimming left V 5 bases short and J 1 base short, with 14 bases between. DNA of the CDR3: TGCAGTGCTGGCCATATCACACGGAACACTGAAGCTTTCTTT. Residues: CSAGHITRNTEAFF.

This clonotype was detected ten times or more. V usage is TRBV7-8 and J usage is TRBJ2-1, with TRBD1 matching over 8 bases. The CDR3 totals 15 residues. Losses at the gene ends were 4 bases for V and 6 bases for J; bases not matched to a gene: 8. CDR1 is SGHVS and CDR2 is FQNEAQ in the germline V gene. DNA of the CDR3: TGTGCCAGCAGCTCTCCGGACAGGGACCCCAATGAGCAGTTCTTC. As protein: CASSSPDRDPNEQFF.

This clonotype was detected ten times or more. This chain links TRBV6-4 with TRBJ1-1; D unclear. V gave up 2 bases and J gave up 4 bases, with 5 bases separating them. This CDR3 spans 12 amino acids. The V gene's germline CDR1 is MRHNA and CDR2 SNTAGT. The CDR3 sequence: CASSDGFTEAFF. The CDR3 nucleotides are TGTGCCAGCAGTGACGGTTTCACTGAAGCTTTCTTT.

Points on this clonotype: Possible read error: a much larger clone is one base away. V gene TRBV7-2 combines with J gene TRBJ1-2, with 7 nucleotides matching TRBD1. This CDR3 is 16 amino acids long. Germline V lookup: CDR1 SGHTA, CDR2 FQGNSA. DNA for the CDR3: TGTGCCAGCGGCTTAGTTGGGGCGGGACAGAACTATGGCTACACCTTC. Translated, it gives CASGLVGAGQNYGYTF.

Note on this clonotype: A much bigger clone sits one base away, suggesting this may be a read error. The DNA of the CDR3 is TGTGCCAGCGGTCAAGACAGGGGAAATGAAAAACTGTTTTTT. Protein product: CASGQDRGNEKLFF. This chain uses TRBV7-2 with TRBJ1-4, with TRBD1 matching 8 bases. V gave up 8 bases and J gave up 5 bases; unmatched junction bases: 7. Germline lookup yields CDR1 SGHTA and CDR2 FQGNSA. The CDR3 runs to 14 residues.

This clonotype came up many times. The chain has TRBV7-3 and TRBJ2-3; TRBD2 matches at 8 bases. The CDR3 totals 14 residues. Per germline, CDR1 SGHTA and CDR2 FQGTGA. The junction had 7 bases not matched to a gene; V was cut back by 5 bases and J by 6 bases. The CDR3 nucleotides read TGTGCCAGCAGCCGGGGGGGCGGACGGGATACGCAGTATTTT. Translated: CASSRGGGRDTQYF.

This clonotype was seen only a few times. The rearrangement links TRBV7-9 to TRBJ2-5; D is uncertain. V lost 6 bases and J lost 2, with 16 bases in between. The germline V gene has CDR1 SEHNR and CDR2 FQNEAQ (reference sequence). This CDR3 region has 15 residues. The CDR3 bases are TGTGCCAGCAGTCAAACCCCGAGCCTACAAGAGACCCAGTACTTC. Translated, it gives CASSQTPSLQETQYF. The entire variable domain, with the rest obtained from reference TRBV7-9 and TRBJ2-5, is as follows: DTGVSQNPRHKITKRGQNVTFRCDPISEHNRLYWYRQTLGQGPEFLTYFQNEAQLEKSRLLSDRFSAERPKGSFSTLEIQRTEQGDSAMYLCASSQTPSLQETQYFGPGTRLLVL.

This clonotype has more than one count but fewer than ten. The chain is built from TRBV29-1 and TRBJ2-5; TRBD2 matches 11 bases. The J segment lost 4 bases and the V segment lost 0 bases, leaving 1 base of the junction unmatched. The CDR3 runs 14 residues. Germline CDR1 is SQVTM and CDR2 is ANQGSEA. For the CDR3, the DNA is TGCAGCGTTGAAGATGGACTAGCGGGAGAGACCCAGTACTTC. Protein sequence: CSVEDGLAGETQYF.

About this clonotype: The likely explanation is a read error, given a far larger clone one base away. The chain is built from TRBV7-2 and TRBJ2-3; possibly TRBD1 or TRBD2 for D (6 bases each). This CDR3 is built from 17 residues. Per germline, CDR1 SGHTA and CDR2 FQGNSA. The CDR3 DNA reads as TGTGCCAGCGGCTTAGGGGGAGGTGTGAGTGGAACAGATACGCAGTATTTT. Protein: CASGLGGGVSGTDTQYF.

This clonotype has at least ten counts. This rearrangement joins TRBV3-1 to TRBJ2-1; D gene unclear. CDR1 LGHDT and CDR2 YNNKEL come from the germline V gene (reference sequence). The CDR3 has 12 residues. V was pared by 3 bases and J by 7 bases, with 7 bases between. The CDR3 region is CASSQSPNEQFF. The CDR3 bases are TGTGCCAGCAGCCAGAGCCCTAATGAGCAGTTCTTC.

This clonotype showed up many times. J is TRBJ1-5 and V is TRBV10-3; no clear D. The V end was cut by 4 bases, the J end by 6 bases, with 4 bases between. Germline V gene sequence: CDR1 ENHRY, CDR2 SYGVKD. The CDR3 covers 11 residues. Here the CDR3 DNA reads TGTGCCATCAGTGTTAGTCAGCCCCAGCATTTT. It codes for CAISVSQPQHF.

This clonotype was counted many times. The V and J genes are TRBV20-1 and TRBJ1-5; TRBD1 might be the D (6 bases). The CDR3 covers 13 residues. Trimming stripped 3 bases from V and 5 bases from J, with 11 bases between. Germline V CDR1 and CDR2: DFQATT, SNEGSKA (reference sequence). Here the CDR3 DNA reads TGCAGTGCTAGCAGGGGAGGCGATCAGCCCCAGCATTTT. It codes for CSASRGGDQPQHF.

As concerns this clonotype: This sequence may be a read error, since a much larger clone differs from it by one base. The chain recombines TRBV11-2 with TRBJ1-6, with 8 bases aligning to TRBD1. Germline trimming cut 1 base from V and 6 bases from J; bases unmatched to any gene: 11. Germline V gene data show CDR1 as SGHAT and CDR2 as FQNNGV. The CDR3 is 18 residues long. CDR3 DNA: TGTGCCAGCAGCTTAGTTCCAGGGGGCGTAGTCCCTAATTCACCCCTCCACTTT. Translation gives CASSLVPGGVVPNSPLHF.

Many counts were recorded for this clonotype. This sequence joins TRBV28 and TRBJ1-3; no clear D gene. Deletions cut 6 bases from V and 0 bases from J, with 12 bases between. Germline-derived CDR1 and CDR2 are MDHEN and SYDVKM. The CDR3 has 15 residues. The CDR3 DNA reads TGTGCCAGCAGAGACCCAGGTTACTCTGGAAACACCATATATTTT. Encoded protein: CASRDPGYSGNTIYF.

This clonotype appeared a few times. This chain uses TRBV5-6 with TRBJ1-6, with unresolved D. This CDR3 has 16 amino acids. The germline V and J ends were trimmed by 0 bases and 6 bases, with 13 bases remaining between them. Germline values: CDR1 SGHDT, CDR2 YYEEEE. In DNA form, the CDR3 reads TGTGCCAGCAGCTTGGCCCCCGGGATAGCTAATTCACCCCTCCACTTT. Its translation: CASSLAPGIANSPLHF.

This clonotype came up many times. The V call is TRBV6-1, the J call TRBJ1-1; no clear D. This CDR3 comprises 11 residues. V gave up 6 bases and J gave up 4 bases, with 6 bases separating them. Germline CDR1 and CDR2: MNHNS and SASEGT. CDR3 in DNA: TGTGCCAGCAGAGACACCACTGAAGCTTTCTTT. Translating it yields CASRDTTEAFF.

The table lists this clonotype with many counts. CDR3 DNA sequence: TGTGCCAGCAGCGCGGGATTCCGACAGGCACCATACGAGCAGTACGTC. It yields the protein CASSAGFRQAPYEQYV. The V call is TRBV12-3 or TRBV12-4, the J call TRBJ2-7; D tentatively fits TRBD1 or TRBD2 (6 bases each). This CDR3 region has 16 residues. The V end lost 6 bases, the J end lost 4 bases, and 22 bases lay between the germline ends.